This T cell receptor beta chain derives from a study of cytomegalovirus exposure and HLA in healthy donors. Overall study findings and caveats: Clusters of TCRs from the first cohort tended to co-occur in the 100 to 150 validation repertoires (as a later analysis found). With high specificity and sensitivity, the classifier reportedly diagnosed cytomegalovirus status. Many donors carried some public TCRs, although rarity characterized most TCR sequences.

This clone has only one observation. Its cognate antigen is unknown. This CDR3 spans 15 amino acids. The germline V gene encodes CDR1 MGHRA and CDR2 YSYEKL. The V end lost 0 bases, the J end lost 8 bases, and 13 bases lay between the germline ends. Sequencing was performed with immunoSEQ multiplex PCR; in TCRdb, only in-frame clones are kept and a portion is missing. The sample records roughly 260,000 clones, about 87% being singletons. The sequenced material came from PBMCs. This chain uses TRBV4-1 with TRBJ2-2; no definite D call. This receptor was obtained from a young man in good health and CMV-seronegative. The CDR3 DNA sequence: TGCGCCAGCAGCCAAGATCGTATTAGCATGGGGGAGCTGTTTTTT. Translating it yields CASSQDRISMGELFF.